This TCR beta chain was sequenced in a study of T cell changes during pregnancy in multiple sclerosis. Here immunoSEQ multiplex PCR was the method, and the copy in TCRdb shows in-frame clones only, minus some. Of approximately 70,000 clones listed, 80% to 95% are singletons. CDR1 and CDR2 from the germline V gene are SGHNT and YYREEE (reference sequence). CDR3 length: 15 residues. V shed 2 bases and J 4 bases; nucleotides not matched to a gene: 7. The source of this sequence is a female donor with multiple sclerosis, enrolled in a pregnancy study. Specimen: peripheral blood, collected in the second trimester of pregnancy. V and J are TRBV5-4 and TRBJ1-2, with 8 bases lining up with TRBD1. The CDR3 nucleotides read TGTGCCAGCAGCTTTCAGGGGGCGCAGGTCTATGGCTACACCTTC. As protein: CASSFQGAQVYGYTF.